One sample yielded the 18 T cell receptor beta chains listed below, sequenced in a study of control samples from healthy donors and cancer patients. Method: immunoSEQ multiplex PCR; TCRdb's copy keeps in-frame clones and lacks some. The sample has about 160,000 clones, 96% seen once. The material sequenced was blood. The receptors come from a woman aged 25 to 39 in good health.

The J gene is TRBJ1-1, the V gene TRBV5-1; 10 nucleotides agree with TRBD1. With 0 bases clipped from V and 4 bases from J, the junction kept 6 bases outside the gene matches. The germline V gene has CDR1 SGHRS and CDR2 YFSETQ. This CDR3 contains 16 residues. CDR3 loop: CASSLGQGARFTEAFF. The CDR3, as DNA: TGCGCCAGCAGCTTGGGACAGGGGGCGCGTTTCACTGAAGCTTTCTTT.

The chain is built from TRBV5-1 and TRBJ1-6, with D maybe TRBD1 (5 bases). Trimming took 4 bases from V and 7 from J, leaving 15 bases between them. Germline V gene lookup returns CDR1 SGHRS and CDR2 YFSETQ. There are 15 residues in the CDR3. CDR3 DNA sequence: TGCGCCAGCAGCCCGGGGGTTATGGGGAATTCACCCCTCCACTTT. Amino acids: CASSPGVMGNSPLHF. Using reference TRBV5-1 and TRBJ1-6 for the parts outside the CDR3, the full variable domain is KAGVTQTPRYLIKTRGQQVTLSCSPISGHRSVSWYQQTPGQGLQFLFEYFSETQRNKGNFPGRFSGRQFSNSRSEMNVSTLELGDSALYLCASSPGVMGNSPLHFGNGTRLTVT.

This rearrangement joins TRBV11-2 to TRBJ1-2; no clear D gene. V was cut by 1 base and J by 5 bases, with 11 bases left in between. There are 14 residues in the CDR3. Looked up from germline, CDR1 is SGHAT and CDR2 is FQNNGV. In nucleotides, the CDR3 is TGTGCCAGCAGCTTAGGTCCTCTCAGGTATGGCTACACCTTC. Residues: CASSLGPLRYGYTF.

This chain connects TRBV3-1 (or the pseudogene TRBV3-2) to TRBJ2-7, with TRBD2 matching over 7 bases. The CDR3 is 17 residues long. The germline V gene has CDR1 LGHDT and CDR2 YNNKEL (reference sequence). J gave up 2 bases and V 0 bases, and 10 bases lay outside the gene matches. The CDR3, as DNA: TGTGCCAGCAGCCAAGATCGTAGTTCCGGGGGGACCTACGAGCAGTACTTC. The encoded protein is CASSQDRSSGGTYEQYF.

This clone was detected only once. The chain is built from TRBV6-2 or TRBV6-3 and TRBJ2-2; perhaps D is TRBD1 or TRBD2 (6 bases each). The CDR3 is 16 residues long. The germline gives CDR1 MNHEY, CDR2 SVGEGT. Trimming pared 5 bases from V and 7 bases from J, leaving 20 bases between. The CDR3 here is CASSDSARGVSGELFF. For the CDR3, the DNA is TGTGCCAGCAGTGATTCAGCTAGGGGGGTAAGCGGGGAGCTGTTTTTT.

CDR3 sequence (DNA): TGTGCCTGGAGCGAGGTCGGGGAGCTGTTTTTT. Translating gives CAWSEVGELFF. The V call is TRBV30, the J call TRBJ2-2; D is ambiguous. Per germline, CDR1 GTSNPN and CDR2 SVGIG (reference sequence). V was clipped by 3 bases and J by 7 bases, with 6 bases between them. This CDR3 comprises 11 residues.

The V and J genes are TRBV14 and TRBJ1-1; tentatively, D is TRBD1 (5 bases). The CDR3 is 13 amino acids. Germline CDR1 reads SGHDN; CDR2 reads FVKESK. V was trimmed by 3 bases and J by 4 bases, leaving 9 bases between them. CDR3 residues: CASSHGGITEAFF. CDR3 bases: TGTGCCAGCAGCCATGGGGGAATCACTGAAGCTTTCTTT.

CDR3 residues: CASSYRLATGELFF. The CDR3 DNA is TGTGCCAGCAGTTACAGGCTAGCCACCGGGGAGCTGTTTTTT. The V and J genes are TRBV6-5 and TRBJ2-2; TRBD2 might be the D (5 bases). With 2 bases removed from V and 4 bases from J, the gap between germline ends came to 8 bases. This CDR3 comprises 14 residues. Germline CDR1 is MNHEY and CDR2 is SVGAGI.

The rearrangement joins TRBV18 to TRBJ1-2; D remains unclear. This CDR3 is built from 15 residues. The germline V gene encodes CDR1 KGHSH and CDR2 LQKENI. The V end lost 0 bases, the J end lost 0 bases, and 8 bases lay between the germline ends. The DNA for the CDR3 is TGTGCCAGCTCACCACCGGCCAGGTCTAACTATGGCTACACCTTC. The encoded protein is CASSPPARSNYGYTF.

The chain recombines TRBV4-1 with TRBJ2-1; perhaps TRBD1 as D (5 bases). Germline V gene data show CDR1 as MGHRA and CDR2 as YSYEKL. The CDR3 sequence is 16 residues long. V lost 4 bases, J lost 4 bases, and 17 bases lay in between. The CDR3 loop reads CASSLDGRVLYNEQFF. The CDR3 nucleotides read TGCGCCAGCAGCCTGGACGGCAGGGTCCTTTACAATGAGCAGTTCTTC.

This chain uses TRBV30 with TRBJ1-6, with no clear D. The CDR3 has 12 amino acids. V lost 2 bases and J 13 bases, leaving 12 bases between the germline ends. Looked up from germline, CDR1 is GTSNPN and CDR2 is SVGIG (reference sequence). CDR3 DNA: TGTGCCTGGAGTCCCCCTCTTAGGCCCCTCCACTTT. Protein product: CAWSPPLRPLHF.

The chain couples TRBV15 to TRBJ2-7; D possibly corresponds to TRBD1 (5 bases). The CDR3 extends over 13 amino acids. Germline assignment: CDR1 LNHNV and CDR2 YYDKDF (reference sequence). V was pared by 6 bases and J by 7 bases, with 16 bases between. CDR3 region: CATRPTATGEQYF. The DNA of the CDR3 is TGTGCCACCAGACCGACAGCGACCGGGGAGCAGTACTTC.

The J gene is TRBJ1-6, the V gene TRBV5-1; D might be TRBD1 (5 bases). The CDR3 consists of 14 residues. Germline CDR1 reads SGHRS; CDR2 reads YFSETQ. V gave up 4 bases and J gave up 8 bases, with 13 bases separating them. Here the CDR3 reads CASSPGDGYSPLHF. The CDR3 nucleotides read TGCGCCAGCAGCCCCGGGGACGGCTATTCACCCCTCCACTTT.

V is TRBV29-1 and J is TRBJ1-2; D might be TRBD1 (6 bases). With 8 bases removed from V and 5 bases from J, the gap between germline ends came to 12 bases. The CDR3 totals 11 residues. Germline V CDR1 and CDR2: SQVTM, ANQGSEA. The chain's CDR3 is CSLKQGYGYTF. In DNA, the CDR3 is TGCAGCCTGAAACAGGGATATGGCTACACCTTC.

The chain recombines TRBV28 with TRBJ2-5; D gene ambiguous. Trimming pared 7 bases from V and 4 bases from J, leaving 19 bases between. This CDR3 region has 15 residues. Germline V gives CDR1 MDHEN, CDR2 SYDVKM. CDR3 sequence: CASTPNLPLGETQYF. The CDR3 DNA follows: TGTGCCAGCACCCCTAATCTCCCTCTCGGAGAGACCCAGTACTTC.

V is TRBV18 and J is TRBJ2-5; D perhaps matches TRBD2 (5 bases). V was cut by 4 bases and J by 7 bases, with 10 bases left in between. Germline V gene data show CDR1 as KGHSH and CDR2 as LQKENI. The CDR3 sequence is 12 residues long. The CDR3 coding sequence is TGTGCCAGCTCACGTATTGGAGGGACCCAGTACTTC. Its translation is CASSRIGGTQYF.

This chain joins TRBV28 and TRBJ1-2, with TRBD1 identical over 9 bases. This CDR3 has 15 residues. V lost 8 bases, J lost 0 bases, and 7 bases stayed unmatched. Germline lookup yields CDR1 MDHEN and CDR2 SYDVKM. CDR3 bases: TGTGCCAGCCTTACAGGGGGCCCCTCTAACTATGGCTACACCTTC. It specifies CASLTGGPSNYGYTF.

This chain connects TRBV4-2 to TRBJ2-1; 16 bases agree with TRBD2. The ends lost 0 bases at V and 5 bases at J; junction bases unmatched: 13. Germline-derived CDR1 and CDR2 are LGHNA and YNFKEQ. The CDR3 covers 21 residues. CDR3 bases: TGTGCCAGCAGCCAAGAATATCGGGTGGGACTAGCGGGAGGGCCCGACAATGAGCAGTTCTTC. It is translated as CASSQEYRVGLAGGPDNEQFF.